The entry below describes one TCR beta chain. This CDR3 is built from 12 residues. Germline V gives CDR1 SEHNR, CDR2 FQNEAQ (reference sequence). The data were taken from a study of monozygotic twins with inflammatory bowel disease. Using the 5' RACE reads, TCRdb records one entry per CDR3 protein without DNA. This sample's clone table lists approximately 160,000 distinct CDR3 sequences. The source of this sequence is a human donor with ulcerative colitis or Crohn's disease, or a healthy co-twin of an affected twin (not recorded which). The V and J genes are TRBV7-9 and TRBJ1-2; as DNA is missing, the TRBD1 call by TCRdb cannot be tested. Specimen: blood. The CDR3 is CATDRSGNGYTF.